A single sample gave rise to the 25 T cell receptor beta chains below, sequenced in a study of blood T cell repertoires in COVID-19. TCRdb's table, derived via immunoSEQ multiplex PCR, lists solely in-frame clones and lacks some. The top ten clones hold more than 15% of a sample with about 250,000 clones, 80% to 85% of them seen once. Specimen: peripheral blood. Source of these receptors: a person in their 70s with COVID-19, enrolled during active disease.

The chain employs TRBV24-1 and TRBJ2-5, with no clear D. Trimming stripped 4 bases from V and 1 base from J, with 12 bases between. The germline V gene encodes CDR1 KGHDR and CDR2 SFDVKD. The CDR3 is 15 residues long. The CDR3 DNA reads TGTGCCACCAGTGACCGCAGGCCAGGCCAAGAGACCCAGTACTTC. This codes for CATSDRRPGQETQYF.

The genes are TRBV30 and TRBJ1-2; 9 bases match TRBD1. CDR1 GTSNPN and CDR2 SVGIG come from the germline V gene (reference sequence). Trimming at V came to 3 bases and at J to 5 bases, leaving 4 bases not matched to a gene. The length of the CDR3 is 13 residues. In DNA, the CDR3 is TGTGCCTGGAGGCCGGGACAGGGTTATGGCTACACCTTC. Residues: CAWRPGQGYGYTF.

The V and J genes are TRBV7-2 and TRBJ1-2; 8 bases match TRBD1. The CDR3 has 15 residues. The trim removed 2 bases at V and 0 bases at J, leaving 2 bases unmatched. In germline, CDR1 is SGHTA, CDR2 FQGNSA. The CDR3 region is CASSLNRGTNYGYTF. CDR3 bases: TGTGCCAGCAGCTTAAACAGGGGGACTAACTATGGCTACACCTTC.

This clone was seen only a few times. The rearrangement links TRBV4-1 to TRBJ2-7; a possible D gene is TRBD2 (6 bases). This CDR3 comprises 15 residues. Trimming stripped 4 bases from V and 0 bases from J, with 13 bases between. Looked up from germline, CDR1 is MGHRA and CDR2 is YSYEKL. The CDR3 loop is CASSLQVGGSYEQYF. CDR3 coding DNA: TGCGCCAGCAGCCTCCAGGTCGGGGGCTCCTACGAGCAGTACTTC.

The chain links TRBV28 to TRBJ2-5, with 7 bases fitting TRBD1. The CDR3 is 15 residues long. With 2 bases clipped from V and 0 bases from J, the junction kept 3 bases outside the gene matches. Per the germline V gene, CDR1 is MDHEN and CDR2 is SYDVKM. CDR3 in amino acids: CASSLGQVYQETQYF. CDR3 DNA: TGTGCCAGCAGTTTAGGACAGGTGTACCAAGAGACCCAGTACTTC.

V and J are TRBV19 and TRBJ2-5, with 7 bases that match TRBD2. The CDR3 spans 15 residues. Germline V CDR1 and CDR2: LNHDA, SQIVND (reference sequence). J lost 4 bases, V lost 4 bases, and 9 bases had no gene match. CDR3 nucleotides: TGTGCCAGTAGTACCTTTGGGGCGGGAGTAGAGACCCAGTACTTC. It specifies CASSTFGAGVETQYF.

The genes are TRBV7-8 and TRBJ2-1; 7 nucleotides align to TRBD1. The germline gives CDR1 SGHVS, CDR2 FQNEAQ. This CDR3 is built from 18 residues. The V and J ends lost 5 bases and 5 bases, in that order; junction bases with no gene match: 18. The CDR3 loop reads CASSPRNIRGTVNNEQFF. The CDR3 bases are TGTGCCAGCAGCCCGCGGAATATCAGGGGGACAGTCAACAATGAGCAGTTCTTC. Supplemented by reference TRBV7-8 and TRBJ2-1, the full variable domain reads GAGVSQSPRYKVAKRGQDVALRCDPISGHVSLFWYQQALGQGPEFLTYFQNEAQLDKSGLPSDRFFAERPEGSVSTLKIQRTQQEDSAVYLCASSPRNIRGTVNNEQFFGPGTRLTVL.

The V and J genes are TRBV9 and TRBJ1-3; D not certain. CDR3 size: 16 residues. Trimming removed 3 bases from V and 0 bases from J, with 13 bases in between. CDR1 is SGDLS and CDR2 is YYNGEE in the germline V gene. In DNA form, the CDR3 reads TGTGCCAGCAGCGGAGGCTCGGTCTACTCTGGAAACACCATATATTTT. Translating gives CASSGGSVYSGNTIYF. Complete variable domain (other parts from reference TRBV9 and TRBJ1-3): DSGVTQTPKHLITATGQRVTLRCSPRSGDLSVYWYQQSLDQGLQFLIQYYNGEERAKGNILERFSAQQFPDLHSELNLSSLELGDSALYFCASSGGSVYSGNTIYFGEGSWLTVV.

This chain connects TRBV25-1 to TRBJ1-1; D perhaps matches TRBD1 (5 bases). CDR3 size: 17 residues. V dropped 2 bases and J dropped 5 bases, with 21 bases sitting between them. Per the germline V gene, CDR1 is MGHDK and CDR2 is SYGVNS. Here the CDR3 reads CASSERVLGRAGTEAFF. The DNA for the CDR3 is TGTGCCAGCAGTGAAAGGGTCTTAGGCAGGGCAGGAACTGAAGCTTTCTTT.

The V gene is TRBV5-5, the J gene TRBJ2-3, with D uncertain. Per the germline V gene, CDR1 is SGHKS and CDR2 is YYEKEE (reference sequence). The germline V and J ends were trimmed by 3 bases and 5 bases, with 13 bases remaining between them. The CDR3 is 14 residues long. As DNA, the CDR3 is TGTGCCAGCAGCTCACTAACCTACGAAGATACGCAGTATTTT. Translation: CASSSLTYEDTQYF.

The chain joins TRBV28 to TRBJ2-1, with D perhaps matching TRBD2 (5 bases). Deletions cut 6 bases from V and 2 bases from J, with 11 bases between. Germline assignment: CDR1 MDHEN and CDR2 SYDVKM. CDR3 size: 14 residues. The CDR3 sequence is CASSLASTYNEQFF. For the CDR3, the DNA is TGTGCCAGCAGCCTGGCTAGCACCTACAATGAGCAGTTCTTC.

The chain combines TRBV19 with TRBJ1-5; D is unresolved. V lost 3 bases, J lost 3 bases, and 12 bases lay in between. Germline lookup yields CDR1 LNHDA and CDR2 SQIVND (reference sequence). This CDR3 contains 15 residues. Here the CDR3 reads CASSMSGLHNQPQHF. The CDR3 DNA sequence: TGTGCCAGTAGTATGTCAGGCCTTCACAATCAGCCCCAGCATTTT.

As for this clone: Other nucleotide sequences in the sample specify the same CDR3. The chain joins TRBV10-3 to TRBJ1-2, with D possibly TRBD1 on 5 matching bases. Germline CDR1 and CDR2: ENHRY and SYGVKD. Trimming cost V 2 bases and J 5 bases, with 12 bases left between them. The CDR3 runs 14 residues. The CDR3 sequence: CAISEPRTPYGYTF. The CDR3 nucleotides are TGTGCCATCAGTGAGCCTCGGACACCTTATGGCTACACCTTC.

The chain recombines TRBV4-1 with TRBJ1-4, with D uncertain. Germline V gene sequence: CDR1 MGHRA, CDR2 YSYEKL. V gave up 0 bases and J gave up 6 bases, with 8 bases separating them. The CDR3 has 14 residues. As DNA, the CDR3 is TGCGCCAGCAGCCAAGATTCGGCGGATGAAAAACTGTTTTTT. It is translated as CASSQDSADEKLFF.

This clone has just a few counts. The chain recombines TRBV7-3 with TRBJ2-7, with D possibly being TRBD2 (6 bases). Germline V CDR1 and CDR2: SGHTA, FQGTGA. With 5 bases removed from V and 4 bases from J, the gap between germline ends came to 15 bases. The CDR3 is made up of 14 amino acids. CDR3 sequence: CASSPNSGAYEQYF. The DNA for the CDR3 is TGTGCCAGCAGCCCGAACTCGGGAGCTTACGAGCAGTACTTC.

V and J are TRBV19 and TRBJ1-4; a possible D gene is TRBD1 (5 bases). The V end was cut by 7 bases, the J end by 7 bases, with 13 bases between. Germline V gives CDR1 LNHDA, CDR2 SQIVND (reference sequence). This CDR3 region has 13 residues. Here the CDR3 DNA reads TGTGCCAGTACCTACCCTGGGGCTGAAAAACTGTTTTTT. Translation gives CASTYPGAEKLFF.

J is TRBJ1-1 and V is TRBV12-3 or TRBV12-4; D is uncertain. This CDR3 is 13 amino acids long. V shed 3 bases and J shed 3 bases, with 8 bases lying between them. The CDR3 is CASSFNQDTEAFF. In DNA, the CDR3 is TGTGCCAGCAGTTTTAACCAGGACACTGAAGCTTTCTTT.

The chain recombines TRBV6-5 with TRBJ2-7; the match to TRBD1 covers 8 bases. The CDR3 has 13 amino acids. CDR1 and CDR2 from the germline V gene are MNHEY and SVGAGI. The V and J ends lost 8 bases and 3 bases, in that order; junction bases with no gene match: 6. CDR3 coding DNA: TGTGCCAGCGAAGCCGGGACAGGCTACGAGCAGTACTTC. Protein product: CASEAGTGYEQYF.

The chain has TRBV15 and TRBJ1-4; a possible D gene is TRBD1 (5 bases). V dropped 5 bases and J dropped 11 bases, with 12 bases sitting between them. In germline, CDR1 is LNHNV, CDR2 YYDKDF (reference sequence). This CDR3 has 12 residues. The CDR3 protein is CATSSGTQKLFF. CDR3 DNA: TGTGCCACCAGCTCCGGGACTCAGAAACTGTTTTTT.

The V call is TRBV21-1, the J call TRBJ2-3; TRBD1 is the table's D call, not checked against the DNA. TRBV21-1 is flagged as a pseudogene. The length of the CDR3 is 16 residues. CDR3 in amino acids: CASSIPGTGVPDTQYF. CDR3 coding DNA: TGTGCCAGCAGCATTCCCGGGACAGGGGTGCCAGATACGCAGTATTTT.

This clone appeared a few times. The chain's CDR3 is CSASKRRTGYEQYF. In DNA form, the CDR3 reads TGCAGTGCTAGTAAGAGAAGGACTGGCTACGAGCAGTACTTC. The V gene is TRBV20-1, the J gene TRBJ2-7, with D possibly matching TRBD2 (5 bases). Trimming removed 3 bases at V and 3 bases at J, with 15 bases between. The CDR3 is 14 residues long. The germline gives CDR1 DFQATT, CDR2 SNEGSKA (reference sequence).

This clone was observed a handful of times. This chain's CDR3 is CASSSTSGGAKNIQYF. The CDR3 nucleotides read TGTGCCAGCAGCAGCACTAGCGGGGGAGCCAAAAACATTCAGTACTTC. This chain uses TRBV11-2 with TRBJ2-4; 11 bases match TRBD2. Germline CDR1 is SGHAT and CDR2 is FQNNGV. V was clipped by 5 bases and J by 0 bases; unmatched bases: 3. CDR3 size: 16 residues.

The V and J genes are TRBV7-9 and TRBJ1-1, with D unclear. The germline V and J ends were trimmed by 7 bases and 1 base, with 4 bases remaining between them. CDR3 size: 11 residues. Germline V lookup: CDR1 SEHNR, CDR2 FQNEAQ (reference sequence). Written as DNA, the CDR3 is TGTGCCAGCATCCAGAACACTGAAGCTTTCTTT. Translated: CASIQNTEAFF.

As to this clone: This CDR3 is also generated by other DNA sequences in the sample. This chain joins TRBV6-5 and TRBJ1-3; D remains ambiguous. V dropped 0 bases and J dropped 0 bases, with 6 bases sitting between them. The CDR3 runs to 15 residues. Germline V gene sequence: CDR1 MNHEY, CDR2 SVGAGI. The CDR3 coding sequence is TGTGCCAGCAGTTACTCCGGTGCCTCTGGAAACACCATATATTTT. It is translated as CASSYSGASGNTIYF.

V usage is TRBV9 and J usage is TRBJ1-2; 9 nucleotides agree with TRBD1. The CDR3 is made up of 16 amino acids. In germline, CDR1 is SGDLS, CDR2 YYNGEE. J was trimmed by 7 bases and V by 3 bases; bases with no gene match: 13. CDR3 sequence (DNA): TGTGCCAGCAGCGAGTCCGGGACAGGGTTATCCGGTGGCTACACCTTC. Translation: CASSESGTGLSGGYTF.